These T cell receptor beta chains were read from a single sample in a study of breast tumors, draining lymph nodes, adjacent tissues. TCRdb re-derived calls from the multiplex PCR reads in MiXCR, one entry per CDR3 protein. Of around 19,000 distinct CDR3 sequences listed, less than 40% are singletons. Sequenced material: breast tumor tissue. These receptors were taken from a female donor with breast cancer. Some clones in this sample may be carry-over from other donors' samples. CDR3s include the opening cysteine and the closing phenylalanine or tryptophan. D genes are given only for firm matches. The listing skips clone size in some rows; elsewhere it reads once, few, many or a size class.

V,D,J,size,DNA,CDR3
TRBV18,TRBD1,TRBJ1-1,-,TGTGCCAGCTCAGACATCATCCCAGGGACAGCTAACCTTGAAGCTTTCTTT,CASSDIIPGTANLEAFF
TRBV6-2/TRBV6-3,TRBD2,TRBJ2-7,many,TGTGCCAGCAGTTACGACCCTCGGCCTGCCGCGGGAGGGCCCTACGAGCAGTACTTC,CASSYDPRPAAGGPYEQYF
TRBV20-1,-,TRBJ2-1,once,TGCAGTGCCCCGAGGGACACAGGAAACAATGAGCAGTTCTTC,CSAPRDTGNNEQFF
TRBV12-3/TRBV12-4,TRBD2,TRBJ2-7,-,TGTGCCAGCAGTACATCGGGGGGGTACGAGCAGTACTTC,CASSTSGGYEQYF
TRBV4-1,-,TRBJ1-4,many,TGCGCCAGCAGCCAAGCACCCAGAGAAAAACTGTTTTTT,CASSQAPREKLFF
TRBV28,TRBD1,TRBJ1-5,-,TGTGCCAGCAGTTTGGTCAGGGGGTCTCGGCCCCAGCATTTT,CASSLVRGSRPQHF
TRBV27,-,TRBJ2-1,few,TGTGCCAGCAGTTGGGGCAAAAGGAATGAGCAGTTCTTC,CASSWGKRNEQFF
TRBV7-2,-,TRBJ2-5,many,TGTGCCAGCAGCTTAGCAGGGGCGAGCGGAGAGACCCAGTACTTC,CASSLAGASGETQYF
TRBV5-8,TRBD1,TRBJ2-7,medium-sized,TGTGCCAGCAGCTTGGGACAGGGGCTCTCCTACGAGCAGTACTTC,CASSLGQGLSYEQYF
TRBV7-2,-,TRBJ2-7,medium-sized,TGTGCCAGCAAAGGGGATGGTAGCGAGCAGTACTTC,CASKGDGSEQYF
TRBV7-9,TRBD2,TRBJ2-5,few,TGTGCCAGCAGCTCAAAACTAGCGGGGCCCCAAGAGACCCAGTACTTC,CASSSKLAGPQETQYF
TRBV7-8,TRBD1,TRBJ2-5,many,TGTGCCAGCAGCTCGGACAGGGTGGAGACCCAGTACTTC,CASSSDRVETQYF
TRBV19,TRBD1,TRBJ2-5,many,TGTGCCAGTAACCCCACAGGGGGCCAAGAGACCCAGTACTTC,CASNPTGGQETQYF
TRBV20-1,-,TRBJ1-4,many,TGCAGTGCTAGATCAGGACCGACAAGGGCTAATGAAAAACTGTTTTTT,CSARSGPTRANEKLFF
TRBV24-1,TRBD1,TRBJ1-1,many,TGTGCCACCAGGACAGGGGGCTTAGGCACTGAAGCTTTCTTT,CATRTGGLGTEAFF
TRBV9,TRBD2,TRBJ2-1,medium-sized,TGTGCCAGCAGTAGCGGGAGGGCCGGGAATGAGCAGTTCTTC,CASSSGRAGNEQFF
TRBV28,TRBD1,TRBJ1-2,many,TGTGCCAGCAGTCCCAATAACAGGGGGCACGGCTATGGCTACACCTTC,CASSPNNRGHGYGYTF
TRBV5-8,-,TRBJ1-6,many,TGTGCCAGCAGCTTGGCCGGAGGGGGCTCCTATAATTCACCCCTCCACTTT,CASSLAGGGSYNSPLHF
TRBV5-4,-,TRBJ1-1,-,TGTGCCAGCAGCTTGTTTTCTTCAGGGTACGGCACTGAAGCTTTCTTT,CASSLFSSGYGTEAFF
TRBV5-1,-,TRBJ1-2,many,TGCGCCAGCAGTTTAAACAGGGCCTATGGCTACACCTTC,CASSLNRAYGYTF
TRBV19,TRBD1,TRBJ2-3,many,TGTGCCAGTACCAGAGGACAGGAGTGCACAGATACGCAGTATTTT,CASTRGQECTDTQYF
TRBV3-1,-,TRBJ1-3,many,TGTGCCAGCAGCCACCATTACCGGCGGTCTGGAAACACCATATATTTT,CASSHHYRRSGNTIYF